This TCR beta chain was observed in a study of identical twins. Whole-study findings and limits: Its conclusions, products of cross-sectional statistical analysis, did not come from following the same donors. Clonotypes of the beta chain that were abundant in cord blood carried fewer insertions (memory repertoires showed none). Excess sharing between twins was weaker in beta out-of-frame sequences.

This clonotype has more than one count but fewer than ten. As yet, its antigen is unknown. This CDR3 spans 16 amino acids. Germline CDR1 MNHEY, CDR2 SVGAGI. J gave up 8 bases and V 0 bases, and 10 bases lay outside the gene matches. All donors were healthy Caucasians. Each CDR3 protein is one row after TCRdb ran MiXCR on the 5' RACE reads. The table lists 1.5 million to 2 million distinct CDR3 sequences, 25% to 35% of them singletons. The sample taken for sequencing was cord blood. The chain has TRBV6-5 and TRBJ1-2, with 9 nucleotides matching TRBD1. This receptor was taken from a newborn girl in good health. For the CDR3, the DNA is TGTGCCAGCAGTTACTCTCTTACAGGGGGCGGTGGCGGCTACACCTTC. As protein: CASSYSLTGGGGGYTF.